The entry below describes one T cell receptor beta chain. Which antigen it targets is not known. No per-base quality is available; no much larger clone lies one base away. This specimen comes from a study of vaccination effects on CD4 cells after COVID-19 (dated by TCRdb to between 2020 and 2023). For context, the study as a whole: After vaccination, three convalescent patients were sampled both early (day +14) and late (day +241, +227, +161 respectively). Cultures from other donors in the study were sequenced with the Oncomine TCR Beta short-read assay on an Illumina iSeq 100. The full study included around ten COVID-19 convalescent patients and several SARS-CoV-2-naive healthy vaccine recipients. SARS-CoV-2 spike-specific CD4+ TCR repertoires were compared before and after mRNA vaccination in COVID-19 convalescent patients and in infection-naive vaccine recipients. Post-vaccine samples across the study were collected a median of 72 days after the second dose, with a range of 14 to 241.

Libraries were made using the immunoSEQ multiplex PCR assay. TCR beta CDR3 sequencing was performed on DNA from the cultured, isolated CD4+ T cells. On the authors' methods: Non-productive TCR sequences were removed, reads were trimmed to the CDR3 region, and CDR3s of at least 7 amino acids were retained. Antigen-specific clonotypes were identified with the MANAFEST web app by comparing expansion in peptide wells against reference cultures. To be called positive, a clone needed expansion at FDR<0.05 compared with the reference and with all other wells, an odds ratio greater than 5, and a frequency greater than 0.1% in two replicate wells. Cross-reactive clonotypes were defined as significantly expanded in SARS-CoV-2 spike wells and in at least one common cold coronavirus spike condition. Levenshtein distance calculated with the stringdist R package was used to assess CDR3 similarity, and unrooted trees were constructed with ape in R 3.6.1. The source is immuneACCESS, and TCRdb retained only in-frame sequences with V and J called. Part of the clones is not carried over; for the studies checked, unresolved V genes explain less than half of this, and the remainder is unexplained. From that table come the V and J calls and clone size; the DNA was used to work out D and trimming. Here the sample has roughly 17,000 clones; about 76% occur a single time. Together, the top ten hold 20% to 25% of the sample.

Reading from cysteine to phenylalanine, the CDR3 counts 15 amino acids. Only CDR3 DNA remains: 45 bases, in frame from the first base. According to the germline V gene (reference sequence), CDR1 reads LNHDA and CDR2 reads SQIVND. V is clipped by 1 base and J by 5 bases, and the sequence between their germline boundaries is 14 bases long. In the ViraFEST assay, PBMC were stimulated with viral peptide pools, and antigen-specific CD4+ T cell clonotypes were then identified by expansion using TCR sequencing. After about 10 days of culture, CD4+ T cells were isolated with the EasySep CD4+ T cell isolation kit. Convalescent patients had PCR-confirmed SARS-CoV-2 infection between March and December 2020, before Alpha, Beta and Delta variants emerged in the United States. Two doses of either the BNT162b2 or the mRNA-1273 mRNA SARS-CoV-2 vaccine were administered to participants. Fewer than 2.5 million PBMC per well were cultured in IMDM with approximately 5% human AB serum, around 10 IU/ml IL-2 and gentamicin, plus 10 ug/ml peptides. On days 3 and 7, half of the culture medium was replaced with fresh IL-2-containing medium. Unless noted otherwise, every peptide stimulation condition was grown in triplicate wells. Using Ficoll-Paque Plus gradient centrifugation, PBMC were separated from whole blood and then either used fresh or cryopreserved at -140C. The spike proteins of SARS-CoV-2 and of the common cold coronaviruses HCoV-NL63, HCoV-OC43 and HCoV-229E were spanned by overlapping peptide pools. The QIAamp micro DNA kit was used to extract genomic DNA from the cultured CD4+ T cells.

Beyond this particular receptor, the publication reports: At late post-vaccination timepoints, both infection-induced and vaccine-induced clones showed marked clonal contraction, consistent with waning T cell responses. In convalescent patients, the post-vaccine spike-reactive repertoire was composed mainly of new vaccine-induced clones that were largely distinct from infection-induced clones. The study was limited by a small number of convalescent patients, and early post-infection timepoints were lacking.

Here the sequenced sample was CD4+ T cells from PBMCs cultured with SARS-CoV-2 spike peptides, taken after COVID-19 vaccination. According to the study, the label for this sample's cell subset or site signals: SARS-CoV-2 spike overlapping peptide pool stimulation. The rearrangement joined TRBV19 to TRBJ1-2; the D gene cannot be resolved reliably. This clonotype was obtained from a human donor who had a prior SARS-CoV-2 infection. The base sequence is TGTGCCAGTAGTATAGTTCCGGAAACCCTTTATGGCTACACCTTC. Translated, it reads CASSIVPETLYGYTF.